Listed below are T cell receptor beta chains from one sample, sequenced in a study of T cell responses to AZD1222 COVID-19 vaccine. The data were produced by immunoSEQ multiplex PCR, yet TCRdb's version contains in-frame clones alone and is incomplete. The sample includes about 130,000 clones, about 88% of them seen just once. The sequencing used peripheral blood, collected 28 days after the second AZD1222 dose. The origin of the receptors is an adult who received the AZD1222 COVID-19 vaccine. The conserved cysteine and the conserved F or W are not part of the CDR3 here. Each record gives: J gene, V gene, CDR3 protein.

>TRBJ2-7|TRBV6-5
ASSYRDVAYEQY
>TRBJ2-1|TRBV29-1
SVVGQVYNEQF
>TRBJ1-6|TRBV5-1
ASSLVAVEYNSPLH
>TRBJ2-7|TRBV5-1
ASSLGGANYEQY
>TRBJ1-3|TRBV30
AWTLWGTGSGNTIY
>TRBJ2-3|TRBV6-1
ASSDVPIDTQY
>TRBJ2-3|TRBV10-1
ASSDAGTSTDTQY
>TRBJ1-2|TRBV5-4
ASSLERGIYNGYT
>TRBJ2-7|TRBV5-6
ASSFLGFHEQY
>TRBJ2-2|TRBV11-2
ASSLGGAASTGELF
>TRBJ1-4|TRBV28
ASSGPGAANEKLF
>TRBJ1-2|TRBV2
ARRGEKDGYT
>TRBJ1-6|TRBV25-1
ASSGMTGGRSPLH
>TRBJ1-4|TRBV2
ASSVGTGEKLF
>TRBJ2-3|TRBV11-2
ASSLSGLDTQY
>TRBJ1-6|TRBV10-2
ASSFDPNGPRSDYNSPLH
>TRBJ1-1|TRBV5-4
ASSFGGPGGMNTEAF
>TRBJ2-6|TRBV18
ASSISWGSRAGANVLT
>TRBJ1-1|TRBV3-1/TRBV3-2
ASSQEPASGAF
>TRBJ1-2|TRBV9
ASSSGGQGGGYT
>TRBJ2-5|TRBV3-1/TRBV3-2
ASSQDLASGSKTQY
>TRBJ2-7|TRBV6-5
ATAGTSGTYEQY
>TRBJ1-2|TRBV7-9
ASRPTSVDGYT
>TRBJ1-4|TRBV5-1
ASSPQGPNEKLF
>TRBJ1-2|TRBV6-2/TRBV6-3
ASSYKGVLGYGYT
>TRBJ1-2|TRBV2
ATSAEDRVDGYT
>TRBJ2-7|TRBV7-2
ASSALAGGPHEQY
>TRBJ2-7|TRBV6-5
ASGTRRSYEQY
>TRBJ1-1|TRBV7-3
ASSLGEPTTEAF
>TRBJ2-7|TRBV15
ATSSPGTATYEQY
>TRBJ1-5|TRBV27
AISPPDQPQH